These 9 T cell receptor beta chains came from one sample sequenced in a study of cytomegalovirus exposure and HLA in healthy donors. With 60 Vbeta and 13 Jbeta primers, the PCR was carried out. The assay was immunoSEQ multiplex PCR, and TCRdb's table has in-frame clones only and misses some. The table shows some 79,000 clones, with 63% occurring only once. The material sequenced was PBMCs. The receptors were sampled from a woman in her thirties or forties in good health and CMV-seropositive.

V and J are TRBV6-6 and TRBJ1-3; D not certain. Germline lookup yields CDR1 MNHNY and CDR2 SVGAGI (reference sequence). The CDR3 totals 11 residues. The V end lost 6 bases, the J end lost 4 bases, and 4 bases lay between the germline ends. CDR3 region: CASSRGNTIYF. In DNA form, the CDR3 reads TGTGCCAGCAGCCGGGGAAACACCATATATTTT.

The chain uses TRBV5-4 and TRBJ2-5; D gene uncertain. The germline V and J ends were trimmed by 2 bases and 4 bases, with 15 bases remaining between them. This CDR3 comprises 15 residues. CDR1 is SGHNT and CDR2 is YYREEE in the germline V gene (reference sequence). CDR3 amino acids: CASSFPGLSRETQYF. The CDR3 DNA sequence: TGTGCCAGCAGCTTTCCTGGGCTGAGTCGAGAGACCCAGTACTTC.

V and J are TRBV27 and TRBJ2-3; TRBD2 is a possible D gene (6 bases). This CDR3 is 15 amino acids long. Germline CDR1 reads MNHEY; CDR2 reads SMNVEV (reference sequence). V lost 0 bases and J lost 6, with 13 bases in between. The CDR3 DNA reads TGTGCCAGCAGTTTATCGCGGGGTATCGGCGATACGCAGTATTTT. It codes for CASSLSRGIGDTQYF.

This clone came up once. CDR3 in amino acids: CASAPADQGEQYGYTF. The CDR3 nucleotides are TGCGCCAGCGCCCCTGCGGACCAGGGGGAGCAATATGGCTACACCTTC. The rearrangement links TRBV5-1 to TRBJ1-2, with 7 bases that match TRBD1. The CDR3 contains 16 residues. CDR1 and CDR2 from the germline V gene are SGHRS and YFSETQ. J gave up 5 bases and V 7 bases, and 17 bases lay outside the gene matches.

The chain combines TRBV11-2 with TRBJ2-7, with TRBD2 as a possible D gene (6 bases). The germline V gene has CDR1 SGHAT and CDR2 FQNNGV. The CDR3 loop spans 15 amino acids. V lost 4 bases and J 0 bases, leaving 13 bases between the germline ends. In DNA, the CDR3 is TGTGCCAGCAGCTCGTACGCCGGGAGCTCCTACGAGCAGTACTTC. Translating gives CASSSYAGSSYEQYF. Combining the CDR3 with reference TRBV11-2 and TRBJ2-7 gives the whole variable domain EAGVAQSPRYKIIEKRQSVAFWCNPISGHATLYWYQQILGQGPKLLIQFQNNGVVDDSQLPKDRFSAERLKGVDSTLKIQPAKLEDSAVYLCASSSYAGSSYEQYFGPGTRLTVT.

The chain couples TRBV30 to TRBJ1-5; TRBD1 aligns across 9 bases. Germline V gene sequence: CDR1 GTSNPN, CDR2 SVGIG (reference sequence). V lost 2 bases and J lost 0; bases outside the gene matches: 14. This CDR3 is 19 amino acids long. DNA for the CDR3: TGTGCCTGGAGTCGAAGGTCCGGGGACAGGGCCACTAGCAATCAGCCCCAGCATTTT. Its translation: CAWSRRSGDRATSNQPQHF.

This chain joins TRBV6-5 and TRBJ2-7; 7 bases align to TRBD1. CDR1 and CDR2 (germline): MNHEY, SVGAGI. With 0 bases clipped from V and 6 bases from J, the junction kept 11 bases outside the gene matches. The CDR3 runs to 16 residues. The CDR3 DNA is TGTGCCAGCAGTTACTCTGGTGGGACAGTCGGGCGCGAGCAGTACTTC. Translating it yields CASSYSGGTVGREQYF.

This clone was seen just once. CDR3 region: CATSPGTGNTGELFF. As DNA, the CDR3 is TGTGCCACCAGTCCTGGGACTGGGAACACCGGGGAGCTGTTTTTT. The chain has TRBV15 and TRBJ2-2, with D perhaps TRBD2 (6 bases). The V gene's germline CDR1 is LNHNV and CDR2 YYDKDF (reference sequence). The CDR3 has 15 amino acids. Trimming pared 6 bases from V and 1 base from J, leaving 12 bases between.

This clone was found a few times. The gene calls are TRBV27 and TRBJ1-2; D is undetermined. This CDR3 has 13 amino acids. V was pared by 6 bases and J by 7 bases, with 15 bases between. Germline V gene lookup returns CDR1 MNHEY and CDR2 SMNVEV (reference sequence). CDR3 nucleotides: TGTGCCAGCAGGGGCACGGCTTTAGGTGGCTACACCTTC. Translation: CASRGTALGGYTF.